This entry features one T cell receptor (beta chain) sequence. There are many counts of this clonotype. The target of this receptor is not known. There are no base qualities to consult, and no much larger clone falls within one base. Reading the germline V gene gives CDR1 SGHTA and CDR2 FQGNSA. Taken from cysteine to phenylalanine, the CDR3 has 16 residues. The kept DNA is CDR3 alone, 48 bases in frame from the first base. Clipping removes 4 bases from V and 5 bases from J, with 12 as the unmatched junction base count. The data derive from a study of early T cells in non-severe SARS-CoV-2 infection (dated by TCRdb to the early 2020s). Notes on the research overall: Because TCR sequencing was done on bulk RNA from unsorted whole blood, the alpha and beta chains could not be paired.

Points the paper makes about the study in general: VDJdb matching was skewed toward anti-spike CD8 responses and likely underestimated virus-specific expansions by missing private and CD4 specificities.

This was a case-control study nested in a cohort of healthcare workers in London, UK, who had nasopharyngeal swab PCR tests and blood samples taken every week. Healthcare workers were enrolled in the week of the UK lockdown, from 23 to 31 March 2020, and were followed every week for up to about 16 weeks. The library was obtained by 5' RACE. The sequencer was a NextSeq 500. In the TCR library protocol, unique molecular identifiers were attached to individual cDNA molecules to correct for PCR bias and sequencing error. Sequencing covered both TCR alpha and beta chains, and within each sample the abundances of alpha and beta sequences were tightly co-correlated. Regarding the original processing steps: V gene, J gene and CDR3 annotation of TCR sequences was performed with Decombinator V4. TCRs were defined as expanded if a significant change between any two time points was detected under a Poisson model with p below 0.0001. Abundances of TCRs were expressed as counts per million after normalisation to the total number of TCRs sequenced in each sample. MAIT TCRs were defined by TRAV1-2 paired with TRAJ12, TRAJ20 or TRAJ33, and iNKT TCRs by TRAV10 paired with TRAJ18. VDJdb, accessed 1 November 2021, was searched for CMV, EBV and SARS-CoV-2 annotated TCRs, excluding TCRs annotated for multiple antigens. TCRdb itself trimmed the public reads at Q25 with fastp, ran MiXCR and retained productive beta chains. Each record represents a unique CDR3 protein, reported with the most common genes and DNA among its rows. The V and J calls, along with clone size, are taken from TCRdb and not from the paper's own processing. The sample table shows over 45,000 distinct CDR3 sequences, and roughly 5.5% are seen once. Jointly, the top ten make up under 5% of the sample.

The source material was whole blood. The TCR sequence derives from an adult who was a healthcare worker with PCR-confirmed SARS-CoV-2 infection or an uninfected control (not recorded which). The sequence joins TRBV7-2 to TRBJ1-1; TRBD1 agrees with 8 junctional bases. The sequence in DNA is TGTGCCAGCAGCTCATCACTCCAGGGGGCGAATACTGAAGCTTTCTTT. Protein translation: CASSSSLQGANTEAFF. Joined to the reference TRBV7-2 and TRBJ1-1 proteins, this CDR3 gives the full variable domain: GAGVSQSPSNKVTEKGKDVELRCDPISGHTALYWYRQSLGQGLEFLIYFQGNSAPDKSGLPSDRFSAERTGGSVSTLTIQRTQQEDSAVYLCASSSSLQGANTEAFFGQGTRLTVV.